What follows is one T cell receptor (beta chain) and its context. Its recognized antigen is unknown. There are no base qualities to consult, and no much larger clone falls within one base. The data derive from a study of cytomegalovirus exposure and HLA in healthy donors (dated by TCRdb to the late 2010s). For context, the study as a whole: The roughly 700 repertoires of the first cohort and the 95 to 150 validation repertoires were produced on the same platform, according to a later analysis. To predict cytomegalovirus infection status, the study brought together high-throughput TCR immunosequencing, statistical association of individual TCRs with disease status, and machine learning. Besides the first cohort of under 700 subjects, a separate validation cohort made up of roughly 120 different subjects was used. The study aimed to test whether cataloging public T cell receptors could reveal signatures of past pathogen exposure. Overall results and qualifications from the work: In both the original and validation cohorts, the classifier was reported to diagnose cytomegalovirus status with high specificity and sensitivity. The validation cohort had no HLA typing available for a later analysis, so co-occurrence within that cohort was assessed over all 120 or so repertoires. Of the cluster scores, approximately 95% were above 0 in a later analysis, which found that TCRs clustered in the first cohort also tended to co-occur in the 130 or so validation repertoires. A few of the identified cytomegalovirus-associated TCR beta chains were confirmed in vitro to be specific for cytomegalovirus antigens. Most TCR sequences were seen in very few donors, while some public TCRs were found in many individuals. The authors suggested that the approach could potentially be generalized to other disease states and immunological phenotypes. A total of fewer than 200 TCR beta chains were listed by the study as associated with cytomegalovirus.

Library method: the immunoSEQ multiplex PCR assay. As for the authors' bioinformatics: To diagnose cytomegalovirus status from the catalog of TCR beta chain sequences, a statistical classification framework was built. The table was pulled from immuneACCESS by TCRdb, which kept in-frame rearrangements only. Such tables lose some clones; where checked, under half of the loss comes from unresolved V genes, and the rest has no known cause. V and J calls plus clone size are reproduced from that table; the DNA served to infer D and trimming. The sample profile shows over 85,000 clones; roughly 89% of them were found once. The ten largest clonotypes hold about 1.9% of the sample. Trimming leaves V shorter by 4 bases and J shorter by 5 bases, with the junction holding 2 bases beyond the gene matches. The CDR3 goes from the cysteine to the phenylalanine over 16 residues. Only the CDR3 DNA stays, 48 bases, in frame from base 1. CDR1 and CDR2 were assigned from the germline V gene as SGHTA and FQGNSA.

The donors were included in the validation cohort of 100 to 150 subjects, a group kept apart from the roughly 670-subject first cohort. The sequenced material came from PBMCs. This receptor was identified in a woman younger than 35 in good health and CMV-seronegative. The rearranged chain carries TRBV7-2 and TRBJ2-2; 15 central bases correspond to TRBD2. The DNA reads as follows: TGTGCCAGCAGCTCAGGACTAGCGGGAGGGACCGGGGAGCTGTTTTTT. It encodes CASSSGLAGGTGELFF. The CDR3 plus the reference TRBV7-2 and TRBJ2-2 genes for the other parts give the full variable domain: GAGVSQSPSNKVTEKGKDVELRCDPISGHTALYWYRQSLGQGLEFLIYFQGNSAPDKSGLPSDRFSAERTGGSVSTLTIQRTQQEDSAVYLCASSSGLAGGTGELFFGEGSRLTVL.